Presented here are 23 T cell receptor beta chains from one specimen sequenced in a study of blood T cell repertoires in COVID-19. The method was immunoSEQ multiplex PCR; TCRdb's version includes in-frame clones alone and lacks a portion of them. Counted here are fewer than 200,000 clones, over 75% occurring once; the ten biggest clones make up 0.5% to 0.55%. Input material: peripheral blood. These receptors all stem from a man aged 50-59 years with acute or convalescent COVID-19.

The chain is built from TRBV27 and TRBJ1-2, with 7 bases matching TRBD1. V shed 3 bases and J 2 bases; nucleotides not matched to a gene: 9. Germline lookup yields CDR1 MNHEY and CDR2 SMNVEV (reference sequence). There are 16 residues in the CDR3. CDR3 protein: CASSFSKRGRNYGYTF. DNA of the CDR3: TGTGCCAGCAGTTTTTCCAAAAGGGGGCGGAACTATGGCTACACCTTC.

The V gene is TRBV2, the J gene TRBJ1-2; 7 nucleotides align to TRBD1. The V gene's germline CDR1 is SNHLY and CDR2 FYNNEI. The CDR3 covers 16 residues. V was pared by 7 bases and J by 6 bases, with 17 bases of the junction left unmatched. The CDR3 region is CASNPHTTGLDDGYTF. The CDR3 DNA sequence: TGTGCCAGCAATCCGCACACGACAGGGTTGGACGATGGCTACACCTTC.

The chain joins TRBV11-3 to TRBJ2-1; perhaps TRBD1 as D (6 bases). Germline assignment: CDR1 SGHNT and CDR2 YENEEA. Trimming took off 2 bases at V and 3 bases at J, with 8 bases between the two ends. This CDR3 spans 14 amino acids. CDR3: CASSLTGSYNEQFF. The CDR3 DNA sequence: TGTGCCAGCAGCTTAACAGGGAGCTACAATGAGCAGTTCTTC.

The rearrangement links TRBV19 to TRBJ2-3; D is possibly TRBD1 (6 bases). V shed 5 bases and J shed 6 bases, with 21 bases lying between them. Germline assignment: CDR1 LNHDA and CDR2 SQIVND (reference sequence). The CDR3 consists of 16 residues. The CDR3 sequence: CASSVSQGPMMDTQYF. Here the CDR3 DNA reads TGTGCCAGTAGTGTTTCGCAGGGGCCTATGATGGATACGCAGTATTTT.

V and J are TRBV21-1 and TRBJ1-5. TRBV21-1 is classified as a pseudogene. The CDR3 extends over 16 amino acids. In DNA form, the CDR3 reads TGTGCCAGCAGCAAAGTAGGGGGGGGGCCCTGTCAGCCCCAGCATTTT. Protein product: CASSKVGGGPCQPQHF.

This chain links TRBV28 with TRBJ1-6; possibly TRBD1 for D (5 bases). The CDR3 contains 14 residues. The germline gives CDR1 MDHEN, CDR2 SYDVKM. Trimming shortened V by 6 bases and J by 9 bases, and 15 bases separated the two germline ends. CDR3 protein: CASRRRVIVSPLHF. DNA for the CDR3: TGTGCCAGCAGACGCAGGGTTATTGTTTCACCCCTCCACTTT. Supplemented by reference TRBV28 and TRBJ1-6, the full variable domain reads DVKVTQSSRYLVKRTGEKVFLECVQDMDHENMFWYRQDPGLGLRLIYFSYDVKMKEKGDIPEGYSVSREKKERFSLILESASTNQTSMYLCASRRRVIVSPLHFGNGTRLTVT.

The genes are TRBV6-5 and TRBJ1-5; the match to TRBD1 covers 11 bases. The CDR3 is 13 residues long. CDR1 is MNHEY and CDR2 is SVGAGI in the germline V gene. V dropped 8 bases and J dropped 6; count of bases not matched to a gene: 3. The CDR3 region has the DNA TGTGCCAGCGGACAGGGGGCGGGTCAGCCCCAGCATTTT. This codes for CASGQGAGQPQHF.

The CDR3 loop reads CASSLDSSAEAFF. CDR3 bases: TGTGCCAGCAGCTTAGATTCCAGCGCTGAAGCTTTCTTT. J is TRBJ1-1 and V is TRBV13; no clear D gene. The CDR3 covers 13 residues. Germline assignment: CDR1 PRHDT and CDR2 FYEKMQ (reference sequence). Trimming shortened V by 1 base and J by 6 bases, and 9 bases separated the two germline ends. Supplemented by reference TRBV13 and TRBJ1-1, the full variable domain reads AAGVIQSPRHLIKEKRETATLKCYPIPRHDTVYWYQQGPGQDPQFLISFYEKMQSDKGSIPDRFSAQQFSDYHSELNMSSLELGDSALYFCASSLDSSAEAFFGQGTRLTVV.

The CDR3 here is CASSIRAGGSFGELFF. The CDR3 DNA sequence: TGTGCCAGTAGTATACGGGCAGGGGGCAGTTTCGGGGAGCTGTTTTTT. The chain employs TRBV19 and TRBJ2-2; TRBD1 matches at 8 bases. From germline, CDR1 is LNHDA and CDR2 SQIVND (reference sequence). CDR3 length: 16 amino acids. V was clipped by 2 bases and J by 7 bases; unmatched bases: 9.

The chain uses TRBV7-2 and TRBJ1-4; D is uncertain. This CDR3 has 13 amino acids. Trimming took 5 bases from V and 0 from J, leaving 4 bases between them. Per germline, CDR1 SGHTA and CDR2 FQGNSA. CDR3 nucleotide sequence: TGTGCCAGCAGCACTGCAACTAATGAAAAACTGTTTTTT. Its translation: CASSTATNEKLFF.

The CDR3 DNA is TGCGCCAGCAGCGTGGGACAGTCCCACAATGAGCAGTTCTTC. Encoded protein: CASSVGQSHNEQFF. The chain employs TRBV5-1 and TRBJ2-1; 7 positions match TRBD1. The V gene's germline CDR1 is SGHRS and CDR2 YFSETQ. V dropped 4 bases and J dropped 5; count of bases not matched to a gene: 6. The CDR3 runs to 14 residues.

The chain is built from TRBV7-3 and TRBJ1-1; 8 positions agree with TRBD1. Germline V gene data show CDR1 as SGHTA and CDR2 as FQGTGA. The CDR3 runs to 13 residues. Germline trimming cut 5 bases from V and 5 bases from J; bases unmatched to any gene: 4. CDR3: CASSDRGPTEAFF. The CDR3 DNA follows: TGTGCCAGCAGCGACAGGGGTCCAACTGAAGCTTTCTTT.

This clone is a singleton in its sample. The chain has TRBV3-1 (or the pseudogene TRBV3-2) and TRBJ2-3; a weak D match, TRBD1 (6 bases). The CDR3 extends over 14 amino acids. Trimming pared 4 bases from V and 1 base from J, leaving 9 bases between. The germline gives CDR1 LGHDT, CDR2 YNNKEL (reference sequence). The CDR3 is CASSLRTGTDTQYF. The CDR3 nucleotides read TGTGCCAGCAGCCTACGGACAGGCACAGATACGCAGTATTTT.

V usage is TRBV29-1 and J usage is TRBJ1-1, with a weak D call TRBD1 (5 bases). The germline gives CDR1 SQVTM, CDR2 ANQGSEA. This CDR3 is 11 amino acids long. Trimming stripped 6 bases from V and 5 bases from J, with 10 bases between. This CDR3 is CSVSQATEAFF. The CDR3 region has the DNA TGCAGCGTATCACAGGCGACTGAAGCTTTCTTT.

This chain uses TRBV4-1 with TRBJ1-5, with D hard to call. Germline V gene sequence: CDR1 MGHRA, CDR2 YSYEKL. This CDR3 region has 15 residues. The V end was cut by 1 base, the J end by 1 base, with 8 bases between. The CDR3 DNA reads TGCGCCAGCAGCCAAGTCGGAGAGAGCAATCAGCCCCAGCATTTT. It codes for CASSQVGESNQPQHF.

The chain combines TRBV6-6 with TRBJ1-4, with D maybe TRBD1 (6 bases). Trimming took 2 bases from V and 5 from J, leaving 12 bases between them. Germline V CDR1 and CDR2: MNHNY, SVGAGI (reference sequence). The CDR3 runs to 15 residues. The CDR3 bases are TGTGCCAGCAGTTACGATCGGACAGTCAATGAAAAACTGTTTTTT. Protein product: CASSYDRTVNEKLFF.

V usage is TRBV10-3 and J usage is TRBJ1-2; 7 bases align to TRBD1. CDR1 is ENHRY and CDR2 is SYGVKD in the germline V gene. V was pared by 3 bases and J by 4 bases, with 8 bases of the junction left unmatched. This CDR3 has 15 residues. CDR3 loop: CAISEWTGRPYGYTF. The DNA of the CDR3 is TGTGCCATCAGTGAATGGACAGGCCGTCCCTATGGCTACACCTTC.

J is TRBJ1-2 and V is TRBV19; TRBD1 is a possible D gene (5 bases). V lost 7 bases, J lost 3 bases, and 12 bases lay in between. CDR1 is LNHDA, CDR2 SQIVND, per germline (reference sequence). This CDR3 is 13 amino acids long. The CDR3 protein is CASKDRGDYGYTF. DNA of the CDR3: TGTGCCAGTAAGGATCGGGGGGACTATGGCTACACCTTC.

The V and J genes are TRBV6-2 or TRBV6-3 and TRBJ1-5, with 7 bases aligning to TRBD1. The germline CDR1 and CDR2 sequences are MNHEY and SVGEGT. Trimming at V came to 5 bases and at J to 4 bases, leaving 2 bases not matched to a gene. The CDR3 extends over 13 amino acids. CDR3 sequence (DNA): TGTGCCAGCAGTGGACAGGCGAATCAGCCCCAGCATTTT. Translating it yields CASSGQANQPQHF.

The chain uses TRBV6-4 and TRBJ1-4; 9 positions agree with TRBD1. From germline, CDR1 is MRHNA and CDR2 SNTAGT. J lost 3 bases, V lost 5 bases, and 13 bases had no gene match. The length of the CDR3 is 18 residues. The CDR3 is CASSPGTGNLGANEKLFF. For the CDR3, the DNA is TGTGCCAGCAGTCCCGGGACAGGGAACCTCGGGGCTAATGAAAAACTGTTTTTT.

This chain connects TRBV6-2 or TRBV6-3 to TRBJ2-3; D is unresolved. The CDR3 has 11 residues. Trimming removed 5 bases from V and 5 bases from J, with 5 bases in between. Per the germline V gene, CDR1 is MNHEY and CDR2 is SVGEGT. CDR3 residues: CASSPEDTQYF. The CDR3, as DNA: TGTGCCAGCAGTCCAGAAGATACGCAGTATTTT.

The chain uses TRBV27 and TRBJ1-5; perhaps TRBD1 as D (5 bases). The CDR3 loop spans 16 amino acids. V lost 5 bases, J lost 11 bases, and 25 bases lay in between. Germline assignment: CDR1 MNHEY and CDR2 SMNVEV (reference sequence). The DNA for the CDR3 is TGTGCCAGCAGTCTGGGTGGGGCACTGGGAATTACGGCCCAGCATTTT. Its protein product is CASSLGGALGITAQHF.

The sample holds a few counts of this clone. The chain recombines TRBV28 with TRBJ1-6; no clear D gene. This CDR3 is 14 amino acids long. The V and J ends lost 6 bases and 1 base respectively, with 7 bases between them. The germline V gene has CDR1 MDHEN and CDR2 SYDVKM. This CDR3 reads CASRPGSYNSPLHF. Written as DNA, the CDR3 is TGTGCCAGCAGACCGGGGTCCTATAATTCACCCCTCCACTTT.